This TCR beta chain derives from a study of early T cells in non-severe SARS-CoV-2 infection (dated by TCRdb to about 2021). About the investigation overall: Bulk RNA from unsorted whole blood was used for TCR sequencing, so alpha and beta chains could not be paired.

Library preparation was by 5' RACE. Reads for this sample came from a NextSeq 500. The TCR library protocol attached unique molecular identifiers to individual cDNA molecules to correct for sequencing error and PCR bias. Both TCR alpha and beta chains were sequenced, and tight co-correlation was observed between alpha and beta sequence abundances in each sample. In the original analysis: Decombinator V4 was used to perform V gene, J gene and CDR3 annotation of TCR sequences. Expanded TCRs were defined as changing significantly between any two time points under a Poisson model with p below 0.0001. TCR abundances were normalised to the total number of TCRs sequenced in each sample and reported as counts per million. MAIT TCRs were defined by TRAV1-2 paired with TRAJ12, TRAJ20 or TRAJ33, and iNKT TCRs by TRAV10 paired with TRAJ18. VDJdb, accessed 1 November 2021, was searched for CMV, EBV and SARS-CoV-2 annotated TCRs, with TCRs annotated for multiple antigens excluded. Using fastp trimming at Q25 and MiXCR clonotype assembly, TCRdb reanalyzed the public sequencing data and kept in-frame beta chains. Here each entry gathers all rows of one CDR3 protein and keeps the most common genes and DNA. Here the V and J calls rest on TCRdb's processing, not on the authors' analysis. The sample includes approximately 69,000 distinct CDR3 sequences, with roughly 10% observed a single time. The top ten clones comprise 4.5% to 7% of the sample.

Turning to this clonotype: Its antigen is currently not known. Within one base of it there is no much larger clone, and no base qualities were kept.

A case-control design nested within a healthcare worker cohort in London, UK, was used, with weekly nasopharyngeal swab PCR tests and blood sampling performed. Healthcare workers were enrolled in the week of the UK lockdown, from 23 to 31 March 2020, and were followed every week for up to roughly 16 weeks. Trimming costs V 2 bases and J 2 bases, and their ends lie 11 bases apart. The CDR3 runs 15 residues from the cysteine to the phenylalanine. Only the CDR3 portion is preserved as DNA: 45 bases, with reading frame beginning at the first base. The germline V gene gives CDR1 as SGHTA and CDR2 as FQGNSA. Findings and caveats that apply to the study as a whole: Matching against VDJdb was skewed toward anti-spike CD8 responses, likely underestimated virus-specific expansions, and missed private and CD4 specificities.

The TCR was taken from an adult who was a healthcare worker with PCR-confirmed SARS-CoV-2 infection or an uninfected control (not recorded which). Specimen: whole blood, collected at baseline. The rearranged chain carries TRBV7-2 and TRBJ2-3; TRBD2 might be the D gene, on 7 matching bases. The nucleotides read TGTGCCAGCAGCTTAAGGGGGGGATCCACAGATACGCAGTATTTT. The translation is CASSLRGGSTDTQYF.